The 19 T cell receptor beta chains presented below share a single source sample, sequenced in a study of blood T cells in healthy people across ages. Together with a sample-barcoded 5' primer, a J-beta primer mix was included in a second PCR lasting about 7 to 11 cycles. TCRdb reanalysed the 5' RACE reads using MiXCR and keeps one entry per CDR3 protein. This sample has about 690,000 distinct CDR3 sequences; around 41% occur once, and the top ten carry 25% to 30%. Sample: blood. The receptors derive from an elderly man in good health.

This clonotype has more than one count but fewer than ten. The DNA of the CDR3 is TGCGCCAGCAGCCAAGAGGGGGCCGTACAGGGTATCTATGGCTACACCTTC. Its protein product is CASSQEGAVQGIYGYTF. The chain joins TRBV4-3 to TRBJ1-2; weak D call: TRBD1 (6 bases). Germline CDR1 is LGHNA and CDR2 is YSLEER. V was trimmed by 0 bases and J by 4 bases, leaving 18 bases between them. The CDR3 totals 17 residues.

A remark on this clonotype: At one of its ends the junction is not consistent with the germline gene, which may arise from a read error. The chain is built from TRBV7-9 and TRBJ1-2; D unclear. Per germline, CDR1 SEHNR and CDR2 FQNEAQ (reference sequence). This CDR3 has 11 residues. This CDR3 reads CAGRNSYGYTF. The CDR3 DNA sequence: TGTGCCGGCAGGAATTCCTATGGCTACACCTTC.

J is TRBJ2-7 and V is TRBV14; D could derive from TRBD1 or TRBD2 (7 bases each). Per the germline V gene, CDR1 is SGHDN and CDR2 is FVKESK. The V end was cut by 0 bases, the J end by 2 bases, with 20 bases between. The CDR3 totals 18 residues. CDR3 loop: CASSQDGSTGEGTYEQYF. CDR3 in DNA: TGTGCCAGCAGCCAAGATGGTTCAACAGGGGAGGGGACCTACGAGCAGTACTTC.

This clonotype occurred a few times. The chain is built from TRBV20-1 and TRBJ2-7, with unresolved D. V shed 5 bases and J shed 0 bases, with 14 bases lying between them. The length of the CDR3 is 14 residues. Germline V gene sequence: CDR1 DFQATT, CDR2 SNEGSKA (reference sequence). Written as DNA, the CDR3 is TGCAGTGCTTACGAACTAAGGGCCTCCTACGAGCAGTACTTC. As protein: CSAYELRASYEQYF.

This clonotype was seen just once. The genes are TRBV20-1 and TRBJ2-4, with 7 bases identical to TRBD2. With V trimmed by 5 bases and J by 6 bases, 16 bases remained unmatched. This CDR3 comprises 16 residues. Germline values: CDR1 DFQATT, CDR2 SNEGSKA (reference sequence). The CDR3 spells CSALPRGRAGSNIQYF. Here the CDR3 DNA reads TGCAGTGCTCTTCCAAGGGGACGAGCGGGGTCAAACATTCAGTACTTC.

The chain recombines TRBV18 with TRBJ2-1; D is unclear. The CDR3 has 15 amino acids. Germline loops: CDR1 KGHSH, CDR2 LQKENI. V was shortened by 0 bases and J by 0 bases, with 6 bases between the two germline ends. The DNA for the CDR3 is TGTGCCAGCTCACCACCCTCATCCTCCTACAATGAGCAGTTCTTC. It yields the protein CASSPPSSSYNEQFF.

CDR3 loop: CSARGQGANQPQHF. Here the CDR3 DNA reads TGCAGTGCTAGGGGACAGGGGGCCAATCAGCCCCAGCATTTT. V is TRBV20-1 and J is TRBJ1-5, with 12 bases matching TRBD1. The V segment lost 3 bases and the J segment 3 bases; nucleotides outside the gene matches: 0. Per germline, CDR1 DFQATT and CDR2 SNEGSKA (reference sequence). This CDR3 is built from 14 residues.

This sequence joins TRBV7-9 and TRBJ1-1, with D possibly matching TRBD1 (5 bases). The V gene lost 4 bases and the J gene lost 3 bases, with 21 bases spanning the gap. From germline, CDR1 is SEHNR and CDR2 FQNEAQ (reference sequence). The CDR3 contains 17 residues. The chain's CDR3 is CASSSRRGARRDTEAFF. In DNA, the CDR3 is TGTGCCAGCAGCTCCCGACGAGGGGCAAGGAGAGACACTGAAGCTTTCTTT.

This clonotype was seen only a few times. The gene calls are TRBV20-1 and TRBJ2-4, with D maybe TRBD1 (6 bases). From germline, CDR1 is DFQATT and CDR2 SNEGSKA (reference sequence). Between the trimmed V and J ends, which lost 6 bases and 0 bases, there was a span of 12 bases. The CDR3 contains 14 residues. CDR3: CSAIRDIAKNIQYF. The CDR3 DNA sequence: TGCAGTGCGATCCGGGACATAGCCAAAAACATTCAGTACTTC.

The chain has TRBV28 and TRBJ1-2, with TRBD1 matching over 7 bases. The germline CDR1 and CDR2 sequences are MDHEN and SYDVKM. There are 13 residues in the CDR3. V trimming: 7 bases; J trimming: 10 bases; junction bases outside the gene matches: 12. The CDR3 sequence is CASKRARGFAYTF. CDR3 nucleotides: TGTGCCAGCAAGAGGGCCAGGGGGTTTGCCTACACCTTC.

CDR3 sequence: CASGYQEGYPYEQYF. CDR3 nucleotides: TGTGCCAGCGGCTACCAAGAAGGTTACCCCTACGAGCAGTACTTC. The genes are TRBV7-6 and TRBJ2-1; D is uncertain. TRBJ2-7 matches the DNA end more closely, so the J call is doubtful. Germline CDR1 reads SGHVS; CDR2 reads FNYEAQ. The CDR3 is 15 amino acids.

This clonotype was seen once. The CDR3 reads CASSLTSVAEETQYF. The DNA of the CDR3 is TGTGCCAGCAGCTTAACGTCGGTAGCGGAGGAGACCCAGTACTTC. The chain carries TRBV7-3 and TRBJ2-5, with D perhaps TRBD2 (6 bases). This CDR3 is built from 15 residues. Germline V gene lookup returns CDR1 SGHTA and CDR2 FQGTGA. The V end lost 0 bases, the J end lost 5 bases, and 13 bases lay between the germline ends.

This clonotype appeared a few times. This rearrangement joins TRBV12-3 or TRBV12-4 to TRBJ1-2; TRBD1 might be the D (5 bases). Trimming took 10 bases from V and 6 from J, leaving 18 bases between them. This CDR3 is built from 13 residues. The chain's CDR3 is CATVQQGRDGYTF. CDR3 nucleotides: TGTGCCACTGTCCAGCAGGGTCGAGATGGCTACACCTTC.

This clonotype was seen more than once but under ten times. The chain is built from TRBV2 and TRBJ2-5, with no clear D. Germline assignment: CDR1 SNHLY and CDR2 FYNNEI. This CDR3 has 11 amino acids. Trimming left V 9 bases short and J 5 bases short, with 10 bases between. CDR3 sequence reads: CARILGETQYF. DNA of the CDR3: TGTGCCAGGATACTGGGGGAGACCCAGTACTTC.

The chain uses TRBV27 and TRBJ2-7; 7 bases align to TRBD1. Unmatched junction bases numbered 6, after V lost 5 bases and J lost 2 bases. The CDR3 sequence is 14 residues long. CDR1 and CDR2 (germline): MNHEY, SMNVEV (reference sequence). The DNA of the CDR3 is TGTGCCAGCAGTACAGGACAGGTTGCCTACGAGCAGTACTTC. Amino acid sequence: CASSTGQVAYEQYF.

CDR3 sequence (DNA): TGTGCCAGCAGCTTAGGTAGGGCAGGGCAGAGGGAGCAGTACTTC. Residues: CASSLGRAGQREQYF. V and J are TRBV7-2 and TRBJ2-5; D might be TRBD1 or TRBD2, each matching 5 bases. In germline, CDR1 is SGHTA, CDR2 FQGNSA. With 1 base removed from V and 11 bases from J, the gap between germline ends came to 20 bases. The CDR3 has 15 amino acids.

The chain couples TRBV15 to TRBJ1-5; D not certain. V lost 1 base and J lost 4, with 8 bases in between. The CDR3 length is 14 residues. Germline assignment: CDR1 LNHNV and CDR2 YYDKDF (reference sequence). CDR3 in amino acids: CATSRAQVNQPQHF. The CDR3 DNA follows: TGTGCCACCAGCAGAGCTCAGGTTAATCAGCCCCAGCATTTT.

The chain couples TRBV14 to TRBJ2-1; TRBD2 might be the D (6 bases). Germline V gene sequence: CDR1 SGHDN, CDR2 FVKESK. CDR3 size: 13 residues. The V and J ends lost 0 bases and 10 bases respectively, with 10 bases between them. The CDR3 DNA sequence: TGTGCCAGCAGCCAAGAGCGGGATGGAGAGCAGTTCTTC. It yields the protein CASSQERDGEQFF.

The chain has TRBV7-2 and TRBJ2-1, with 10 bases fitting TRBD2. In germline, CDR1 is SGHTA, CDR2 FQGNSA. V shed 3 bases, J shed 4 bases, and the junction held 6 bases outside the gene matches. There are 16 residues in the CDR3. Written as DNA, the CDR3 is TGTGCCAGCAGCTTCGTGGGGACTAGCGCTTACAATGAGCAGTTCTTC. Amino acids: CASSFVGTSAYNEQFF.